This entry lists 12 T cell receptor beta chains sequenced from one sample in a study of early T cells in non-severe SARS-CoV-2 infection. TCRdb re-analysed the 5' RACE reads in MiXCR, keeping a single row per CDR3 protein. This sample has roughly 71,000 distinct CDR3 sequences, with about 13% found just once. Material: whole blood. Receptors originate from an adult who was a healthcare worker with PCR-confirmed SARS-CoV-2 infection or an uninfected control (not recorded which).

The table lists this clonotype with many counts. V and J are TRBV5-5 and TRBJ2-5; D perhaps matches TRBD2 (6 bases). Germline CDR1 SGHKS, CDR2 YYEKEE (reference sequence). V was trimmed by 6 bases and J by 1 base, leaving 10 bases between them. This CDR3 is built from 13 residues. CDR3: CASILALQETQYF. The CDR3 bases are TGTGCCAGCATCCTAGCGCTCCAAGAGACCCAGTACTTC.

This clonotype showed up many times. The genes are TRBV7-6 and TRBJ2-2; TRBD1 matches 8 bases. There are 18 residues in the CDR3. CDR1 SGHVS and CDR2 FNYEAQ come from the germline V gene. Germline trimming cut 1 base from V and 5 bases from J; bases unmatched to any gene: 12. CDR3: CASSLDHSGGVYTGELFF. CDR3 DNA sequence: TGTGCCAGCAGCTTAGATCATTCAGGGGGCGTATATACCGGGGAGCTGTTTTTT.

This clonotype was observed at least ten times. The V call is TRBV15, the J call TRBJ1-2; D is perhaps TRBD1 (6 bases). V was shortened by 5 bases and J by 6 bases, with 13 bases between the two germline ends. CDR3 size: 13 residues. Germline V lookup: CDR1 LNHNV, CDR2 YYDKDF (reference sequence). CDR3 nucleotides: TGTGCCACCAGCGGTTGGACAGATAATGGCTACACCTTC. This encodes CATSGWTDNGYTF.

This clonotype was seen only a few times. The CDR3 coding sequence is TGTGCCAGCAGCTTTACGAACGGGGGTGAAAAACTGTTTTTT. The encoded protein is CASSFTNGGEKLFF. The chain has TRBV5-5 and TRBJ1-4, with a tentative D call TRBD1 (5 bases). CDR3 length: 14 amino acids. CDR1 and CDR2 (germline): SGHKS, YYEKEE (reference sequence). V was cut by 2 bases and J by 7 bases, with 12 bases left in between.

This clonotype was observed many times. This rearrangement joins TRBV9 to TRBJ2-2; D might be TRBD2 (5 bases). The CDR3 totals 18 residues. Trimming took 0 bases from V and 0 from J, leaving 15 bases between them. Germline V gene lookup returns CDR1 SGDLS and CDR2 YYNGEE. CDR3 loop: CASSVDLIVGANTGELFF. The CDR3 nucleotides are TGTGCCAGCAGCGTAGACCTGATTGTGGGAGCGAACACCGGGGAGCTGTTTTTT. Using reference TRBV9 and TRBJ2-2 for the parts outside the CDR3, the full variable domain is DSGVTQTPKHLITATGQRVTLRCSPRSGDLSVYWYQQSLDQGLQFLIQYYNGEERAKGNILERFSAQQFPDLHSELNLSSLELGDSALYFCASSVDLIVGANTGELFFGEGSRLTVL.

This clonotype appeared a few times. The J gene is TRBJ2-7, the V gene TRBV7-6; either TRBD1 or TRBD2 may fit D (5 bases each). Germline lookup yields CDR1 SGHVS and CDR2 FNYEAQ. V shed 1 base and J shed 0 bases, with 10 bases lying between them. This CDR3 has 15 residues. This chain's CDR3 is CASSLDEGLSYEQYF. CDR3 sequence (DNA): TGTGCCAGCAGCTTAGACGAGGGGCTCTCCTACGAGCAGTACTTC.

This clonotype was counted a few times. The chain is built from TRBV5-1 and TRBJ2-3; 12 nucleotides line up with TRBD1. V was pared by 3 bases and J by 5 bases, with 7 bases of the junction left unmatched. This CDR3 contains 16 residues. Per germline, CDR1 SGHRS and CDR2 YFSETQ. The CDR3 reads CASSWTGTGGLDTQYF. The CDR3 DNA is TGCGCCAGCAGCTGGACAGGGACAGGGGGCTTAGATACGCAGTATTTT.

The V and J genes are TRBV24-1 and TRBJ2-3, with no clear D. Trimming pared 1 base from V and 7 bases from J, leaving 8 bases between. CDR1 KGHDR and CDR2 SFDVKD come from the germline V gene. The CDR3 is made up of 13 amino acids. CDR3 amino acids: CATSDLWDNTQYF. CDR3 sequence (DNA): TGTGCCACCAGTGATTTATGGGATAATACGCAGTATTTT.

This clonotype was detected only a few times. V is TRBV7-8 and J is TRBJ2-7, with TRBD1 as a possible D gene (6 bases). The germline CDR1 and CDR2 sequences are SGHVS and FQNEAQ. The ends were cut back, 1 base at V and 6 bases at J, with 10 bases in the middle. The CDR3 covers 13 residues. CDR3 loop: CASSLDYRAEQYF. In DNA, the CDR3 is TGTGCCAGCAGCTTAGATTACAGGGCCGAGCAGTACTTC.

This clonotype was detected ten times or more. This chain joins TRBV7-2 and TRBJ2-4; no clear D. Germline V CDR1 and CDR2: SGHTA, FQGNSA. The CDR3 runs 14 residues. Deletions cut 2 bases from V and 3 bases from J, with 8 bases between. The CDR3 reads CASSLRGFKNIQYF. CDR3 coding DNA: TGTGCCAGCAGCTTACGCGGTTTCAAAAACATTCAGTACTTC.

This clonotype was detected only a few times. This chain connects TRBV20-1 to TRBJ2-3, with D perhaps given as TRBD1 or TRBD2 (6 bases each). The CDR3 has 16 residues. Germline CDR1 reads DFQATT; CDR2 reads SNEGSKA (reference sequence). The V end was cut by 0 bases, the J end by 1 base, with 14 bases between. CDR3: CSAREGGSTGTDTQYF. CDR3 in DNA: TGCAGTGCTAGAGAGGGGGGCTCGACAGGCACAGATACGCAGTATTTT.

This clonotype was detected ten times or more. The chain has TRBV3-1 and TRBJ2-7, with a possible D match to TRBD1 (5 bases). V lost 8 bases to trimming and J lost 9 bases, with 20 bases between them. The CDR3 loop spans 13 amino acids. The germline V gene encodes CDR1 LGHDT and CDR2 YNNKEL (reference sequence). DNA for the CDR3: TGTGCCAGCCGTGACCTTTGGGCAGGGCTGCAGTACTTC. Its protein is CASRDLWAGLQYF.